The clone carrying this T cell receptor beta chain was found many times. Its antigen is as yet unknown. This sample stems from a study of early T cells in non-severe SARS-CoV-2 infection. Study-level points and caveats: VDJdb matches were skewed toward anti-spike CD8 T cell responses.

Individual cDNA molecules carried attached unique molecular identifiers. TCRdb re-called the 5' RACE reads through MiXCR, storing one row per CDR3 protein. The sample has about 77,000 distinct CDR3 sequences, roughly 9.6% seen once. The CDR3 runs to 15 residues. CDR1 MDHEN and CDR2 SYDVKM come from the germline V gene. The V gene end was trimmed by 6 bases and the J gene end by 6 bases; junction bases not matched to a gene: 7. Sequenced: whole blood. The receptor was derived from an adult who was a healthcare worker with PCR-confirmed SARS-CoV-2 infection or an uninfected control (not recorded which). The chain employs TRBV28 and TRBJ2-1, with 11 bases aligning to TRBD2. Here the CDR3 reads CASSPGTSGANEQFF. The CDR3 bases are TGTGCCAGCAGCCCCGGGACTAGCGGAGCCAATGAGCAGTTCTTC.